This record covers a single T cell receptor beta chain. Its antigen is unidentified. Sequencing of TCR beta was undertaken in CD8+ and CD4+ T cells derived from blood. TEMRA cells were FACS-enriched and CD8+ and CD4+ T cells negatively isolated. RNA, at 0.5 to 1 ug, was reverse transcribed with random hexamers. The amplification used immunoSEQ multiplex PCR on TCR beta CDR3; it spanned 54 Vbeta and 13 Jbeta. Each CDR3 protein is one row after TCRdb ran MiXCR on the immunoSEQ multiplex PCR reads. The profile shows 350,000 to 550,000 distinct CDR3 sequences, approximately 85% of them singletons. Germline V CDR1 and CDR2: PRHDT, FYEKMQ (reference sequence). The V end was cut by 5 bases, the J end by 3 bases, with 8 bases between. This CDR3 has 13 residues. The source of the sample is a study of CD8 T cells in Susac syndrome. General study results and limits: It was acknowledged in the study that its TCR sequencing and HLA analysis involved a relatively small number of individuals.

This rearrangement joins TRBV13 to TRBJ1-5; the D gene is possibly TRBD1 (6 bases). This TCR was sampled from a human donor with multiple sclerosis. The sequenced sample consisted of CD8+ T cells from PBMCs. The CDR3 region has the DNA TGTGCCAGCAGCCAGGGGACCAATCAGCCCCAGCATTTT. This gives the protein CASSQGTNQPQHF.